This T cell receptor beta chain appears in the sequencing data of a study of blood T cells in healthy people across ages. The table lists this clonotype with a few counts. CDR3 size: 18 residues. V gave up 5 bases and J gave up 6 bases; unmatched junction bases: 20. Together with a sample-barcoded 5' primer, a J-beta primer mix was included in a second PCR lasting about 6 to 12 cycles. Each CDR3 protein gets one entry after TCRdb re-called the 5' RACE reads with MiXCR. The repertoire includes roughly 560,000 distinct CDR3 sequences, less than 25% of them detected once, and 8.5% to 9.5% sits in the top ten. This sample was shared with a second study, whose subject was T cells of mothers and their children. That source adds: Barcodes and 2-4 random nucleotides were added by M1S in the second PCR. It was related mother-child pairs that showed slightly higher overlap than unrelated pairs, without reaching significance.

The chain joins TRBV12-3 or TRBV12-4 to TRBJ1-2; 8 bases line up with TRBD1. This receptor was identified in a boy aged 10-17 years in good health. Sequencing was done on a sample of blood. The CDR3 protein is CASSPSRRAGQGIDGYTF. The CDR3 DNA is TGTGCCAGCAGTCCTAGCCGCCGCGCTGGACAGGGCATCGATGGCTACACCTTC.